This T cell receptor (beta chain) was identified in a study of control samples from healthy donors and cancer patients. Assay used: immunoSEQ multiplex PCR; TCRdb lists only in-frame clones, some missing. The sample has about 120,000 clones; roughly nine tenths are singletons. The germline gives CDR1 LNHDA, CDR2 SQIVND (reference sequence). The CDR3 runs to 17 residues. Trimming removed 9 bases from V and 8 bases from J, with 28 bases in between. This receptor was taken from a woman aged 50 to 60 with colorectal cancer. Input material: PBMCs. V gene TRBV19 combines with J gene TRBJ1-4; D possibly corresponds to TRBD1 (5 bases). CDR3 in amino acids: CASLGYIGSQGGEKLFF. The CDR3 nucleotides read TGTGCCAGCCTAGGATATATTGGTTCGCAGGGAGGAGAAAAACTGTTTTTT. Filled out from reference TRBV19 and TRBJ1-4, the complete variable domain reads DGGITQSPKYLFRKEGQNVTLSCEQNLNHDAMYWYRQDPGQGLRLIYYSQIVNDFQKGDIAEGYSVSREKKESFPLTVTSAQKNPTAFYLCASLGYIGSQGGEKLFFGSGTQLSVL.